A single sample gave rise to the 32 T cell receptor beta chains below, sequenced in a study of T cells after yellow fever vaccination. TCRdb re-called the 5' RACE reads through MiXCR, storing one row per CDR3 protein. The sample consists of 120,000 or so distinct CDR3 sequences, 5.5% to 8% of them appearing once. Here the sequenced sample was CD4+ T cells sorted from PBMCs, taken about 49 days after the first yellow fever vaccination. The receptors stem from a young man who received the YFV17D yellow fever vaccine.

As concerns this clonotype: This may be a read error, as it is one base from a much larger clone. The rearrangement joins TRBV9 to TRBJ1-6; 7 bases are shared with TRBD1. The germline V gene has CDR1 SGDLS and CDR2 YYNGEE. The CDR3 totals 15 residues. Trimming took 0 bases from V and 9 from J; bases not matched to a gene: 6. DNA for the CDR3: TGTGCCAGCAGCGTAGGACAGGGCGGCAGTTCACCCCTCCACTTT. It is translated as CASSVGQGGSSPLHF.

As to this clonotype: Just one base apart from a much larger clone, this may be a read error. V usage is TRBV4-2 and J usage is TRBJ1-3; 9 nucleotides align to TRBD1. Looked up from germline, CDR1 is LGHNA and CDR2 is YNFKEQ. The CDR3 loop spans 15 amino acids. The J segment lost 4 bases and the V segment lost 4 bases, leaving 5 bases of the junction unmatched. Written as DNA, the CDR3 is TGTGCCAGCAGCCTTTCCGGGACAGGGGGAAACACCATATATTTT. Translated, it gives CASSLSGTGGNTIYF.

This clonotype was found many times. The chain employs TRBV12-5 and TRBJ1-1, with D hard to call. Germline CDR1 and CDR2: LGHNT and FRNRAP. Trimming took off 6 bases at V and 4 bases at J, with 15 bases between the two ends. The CDR3 extends over 14 amino acids. As DNA, the CDR3 is TGTGCTAGTGGACCAACTCGTGGTTTCACTGAAGCTTTCTTT. Its protein product is CASGPTRGFTEAFF.

This clonotype occurred many times. The genes are TRBV3-1 and TRBJ1-4; no clear D gene. The V gene's germline CDR1 is LGHDT and CDR2 YNNKEL (reference sequence). This CDR3 contains 15 residues. Trimming removed 1 base from V and 11 bases from J, with 17 bases in between. This CDR3 is CASSQGNRRVRKLFF. CDR3 DNA sequence: TGTGCCAGCAGCCAAGGGAACCGGCGGGTGAGGAAACTGTTTTTT. Full variable domain (missing parts from reference TRBV3-1 and TRBJ1-4): DTAVSQTPKYLVTQMGNDKSIKCEQNLGHDTMYWYKQDSKKFLKIMFSYNNKELIINETVPNRFSPKSPDKAHLNLHINSLELGDSAVYFCASSQGNRRVRKLFFGSGTQLSVL.

There are many counts of this clonotype. The chain employs TRBV2 and TRBJ2-2; D ambiguous. The CDR3 runs to 13 residues. Trimming cost V 0 bases and J 4 bases, with 3 bases left between them. Germline CDR1 reads SNHLY; CDR2 reads FYNNEI. The CDR3 protein is CASSEAGTGELFF. The DNA for the CDR3 is TGTGCCAGCAGTGAAGCAGGCACCGGGGAGCTGTTTTTT.

This clonotype was observed many times. The J gene is TRBJ2-3, the V gene TRBV28, with 7 bases lining up with TRBD2. The CDR3 consists of 16 residues. CDR1 MDHEN and CDR2 SYDVKM come from the germline V gene. V lost 1 base to trimming and J lost 6 bases; unmatched junction nucleotides: 10. As DNA, the CDR3 is TGTGCCAGCAGTTTATCGGCTAGCGGTCTAGGGGATACGCAGTATTTT. Protein: CASSLSASGLGDTQYF.

Ten or more counts support this clonotype. The chain links TRBV15 to TRBJ2-7; TRBD2 matches 13 bases. V lost 4 bases and J lost 0; bases outside the gene matches: 9. Looked up from germline, CDR1 is LNHNV and CDR2 is YYDKDF (reference sequence). This CDR3 has 18 residues. CDR3 in amino acids: CATSKRTSGGLSSYEQYF. As DNA, the CDR3 is TGTGCCACCAGCAAGCGGACTAGCGGGGGTTTAAGCTCCTACGAGCAGTACTTC.

Of note for this clonotype: The junction differs from germline at one of its ends, possibly a read error. The chain recombines TRBV6-1 with TRBJ1-4; 7 bases map to TRBD1. Germline V lookup: CDR1 MNHNS, CDR2 SASEGT. This CDR3 has 14 amino acids. The CDR3 coding sequence is TGTGCCAGCAGCCGGGACAGATGGGATGATAAACTGTTTTTT. Translating it yields CASSRDRWDDKLFF.

Worth noting for this clonotype: The junction differs from germline at one of its ends, possibly a read error. The V gene is TRBV30, the J gene TRBJ1-2; 7 positions match TRBD1. Per germline, CDR1 GTSNPN and CDR2 SVGIG (reference sequence). The CDR3 is 13 amino acids. The CDR3 coding sequence is TGTGCCTGCAGTGTATCAGGGGGGTTTGGCTACACCTTC. Encoded protein: CACSVSGGFGYTF.

This clonotype was seen repeatedly, ten times or more. The chain combines TRBV5-6 with TRBJ1-1; the D is unclear. CDR3 length: 13 residues. Between the trimmed V and J ends, which lost 7 bases and 3 bases, there was a span of 13 bases. Per the germline V gene, CDR1 is SGHDT and CDR2 is YYEEEE. CDR3 DNA: TGTGCCAGCTACCTAGGGCCTCACACTGAAGCTTTCTTT. This encodes CASYLGPHTEAFF.

This clonotype was counted many times. The chain has TRBV29-1 and TRBJ1-2, with D perhaps matching TRBD1 (5 bases). Trimming removed 3 bases from V and 1 base from J, with 12 bases in between. Germline-derived CDR1 and CDR2 are SQVTM and ANQGSEA. There are 14 residues in the CDR3. The CDR3 sequence: CSVDRDLYNYGYTF. The CDR3 bases are TGCAGCGTTGACAGGGATTTGTATAACTATGGCTACACCTTC.

In this sample, this clonotype turned up many times. This chain links TRBV4-3 with TRBJ2-2; maybe TRBD1 (5 bases). V lost 3 bases and J lost 10, with 24 bases in between. The CDR3 runs 17 residues. Germline CDR1 is LGHNA and CDR2 is YSLEER. This chain's CDR3 is CASSHSQYPSEGEELFF. The CDR3 bases are TGCGCCAGCAGCCATTCCCAGTATCCTAGTGAAGGGGAGGAGCTGTTTTTT.

This clonotype turned up a few times. This chain uses TRBV5-1 with TRBJ1-2; a weak D match, TRBD1 (5 bases). V was cut by 5 bases and J by 4 bases, with 15 bases left in between. Per germline, CDR1 SGHRS and CDR2 YFSETQ. CDR3 length: 14 amino acids. In nucleotides, the CDR3 is TGCGCCAGCAGGGCCCCCGACAGAATCTATGGCTACACCTTC. This sequence encodes CASRAPDRIYGYTF.

At least ten counts were recorded for this clonotype. V and J are TRBV6-1 and TRBJ2-3, with 8 bases aligning to TRBD2. Germline CDR1 is MNHNS and CDR2 is SASEGT. The CDR3 runs to 14 residues. With V trimmed by 4 bases and J by 3 bases, 3 bases remained unmatched. The CDR3, as DNA: TGTGCCAGCAGTGTCAGCGGGGGAACAGATACGCAGTATTTT. Its translation: CASSVSGGTDTQYF.

The chain recombines TRBV5-1 with TRBJ2-7, with 9 positions matching TRBD1. J was trimmed by 5 bases and V by 0 bases; bases with no gene match: 3. Germline V gene sequence: CDR1 SGHRS, CDR2 YFSETQ. This CDR3 has 14 amino acids. In nucleotides, the CDR3 is TGCGCCAGCAGCTTGGGACAGGGGGGCGACGAGCAGTACTTC. This gives the protein CASSLGQGGDEQYF.

This clonotype was counted at least ten times. The V call is TRBV9, the J call TRBJ2-5; TRBD2 matches at 13 bases. CDR1 and CDR2 (germline): SGDLS, YYNGEE. With 7 bases clipped from V and 1 base from J, the junction kept 7 bases outside the gene matches. There are 16 residues in the CDR3. CDR3 residues: CASARGTSGAQETQYF. CDR3 sequence (DNA): TGTGCCAGCGCGAGGGGGACTAGCGGGGCCCAAGAGACCCAGTACTTC.

The table lists this clonotype with many counts. The rearrangement links TRBV20-1 to TRBJ2-5; no definite D call. Germline V gives CDR1 DFQATT, CDR2 SNEGSKA (reference sequence). V lost 2 bases and J 4 bases, leaving 11 bases between the germline ends. This CDR3 is 13 amino acids long. CDR3 region: CSARWAGGETQYF. CDR3 DNA sequence: TGCAGTGCTAGATGGGCAGGTGGAGAGACCCAGTACTTC.

This clonotype was recorded many times. J is TRBJ2-2 and V is TRBV12-3 or TRBV12-4; D is uncertain. The CDR3 spans 11 residues. V was shortened by 8 bases and J by 1 base, with 2 bases between the two germline ends. The CDR3 sequence is CASQNTGELFF. The CDR3 DNA sequence: TGTGCCAGCCAGAACACCGGGGAGCTGTTTTTT.

At least ten counts were recorded for this clonotype. This chain uses TRBV5-1 with TRBJ2-5; D might be TRBD1 or TRBD2, each matching 5 bases. Trimming left V 4 bases short and J 0 bases short, with 13 bases between. Germline values: CDR1 SGHRS, CDR2 YFSETQ. The CDR3 spans 15 residues. CDR3 sequence reads: CASSTAGTDQETQYF. The CDR3 nucleotides read TGCGCCAGCAGCACGGCAGGGACGGACCAAGAGACCCAGTACTTC. Using reference TRBV5-1 and TRBJ2-5 for the parts outside the CDR3, the full variable domain is KAGVTQTPRYLIKTRGQQVTLSCSPISGHRSVSWYQQTPGQGLQFLFEYFSETQRNKGNFPGRFSGRQFSNSRSEMNVSTLELGDSALYLCASSTAGTDQETQYFGPGTRLLVL.

This clonotype has at least ten counts. This rearrangement joins TRBV12-5 to TRBJ2-3; tentative D call: TRBD2 (5 bases). V was trimmed by 7 bases and J by 0 bases, leaving 11 bases between them. This CDR3 spans 14 amino acids. Germline loops: CDR1 LGHNT, CDR2 FRNRAP. CDR3 bases: TGTGCTAGTGCACAAGCGGCTAGCACAGATACGCAGTATTTT. This encodes CASAQAASTDTQYF.

In this sample, this clonotype turned up many times. This sequence joins TRBV10-3 and TRBJ1-5; possibly TRBD1 for D (6 bases). Germline assignment: CDR1 ENHRY and CDR2 SYGVKD. The CDR3 runs to 14 residues. V was shortened by 6 bases and J by 3 bases, with 12 bases between the two germline ends. The CDR3 DNA sequence: TGTGCCATCAGCCCGGGACAATACAATCAGCCCCAGCATTTT. Its protein is CAISPGQYNQPQHF.

The rearrangement joins TRBV20-1 to TRBJ1-2, with TRBD1 matching 11 bases. Germline V gene data show CDR1 as DFQATT and CDR2 as SNEGSKA (reference sequence). Trimming cost V 1 base and J 8 bases; bases outside gene matches: 6. The CDR3 spans 14 residues. As DNA, the CDR3 is TGCAGTGCTAGAGCCGGACAGGGGGCGCGAGGCTACACCTTC. It codes for CSARAGQGARGYTF.

This clonotype has at least ten counts. The chain recombines TRBV14 with TRBJ2-3, with D perhaps TRBD2 (6 bases). Germline CDR1 reads SGHDN; CDR2 reads FVKESK. The CDR3 runs 16 residues. Between the trimmed V and J ends, which lost 0 bases and 1 base, there was a span of 11 bases. The CDR3 coding sequence is TGTGCCAGCAGCCAAGAAAAGGGACTCCGCACAGATACGCAGTATTTT. Its protein product is CASSQEKGLRTDTQYF.

The sample holds many counts of this clonotype. This chain uses TRBV4-1 with TRBJ2-5; either TRBD1 or TRBD2 may fit D (5 bases each). The CDR3 length is 14 residues. Between the trimmed V and J ends, which lost 1 base and 2 bases, there was a span of 8 bases. Germline lookup yields CDR1 MGHRA and CDR2 YSYEKL. The DNA of the CDR3 is TGCGCCAGCAGCCAAGGTGGGGGACAAGAGACCCAGTACTTC. Its translation is CASSQGGGQETQYF.

This clonotype was seen only a few times. The chain employs TRBV11-2 and TRBJ2-2; tentative D call: TRBD2 (5 bases). Germline CDR1 SGHAT, CDR2 FQNNGV. The CDR3 has 15 amino acids. Trimming took 4 bases from V and 5 from J, leaving 14 bases between them. CDR3 DNA: TGTGCCAGCAGCTCCGGTCCCGGGAAGACCGGGGAGCTGTTTTTT. It is translated as CASSSGPGKTGELFF.

Ten or more counts support this clonotype. The chain recombines TRBV20-1 with TRBJ2-5; the D is unclear. Trimming removed 3 bases from V and 1 base from J, with 9 bases in between. Per the germline V gene, CDR1 is DFQATT and CDR2 is SNEGSKA (reference sequence). There are 13 residues in the CDR3. DNA for the CDR3: TGCAGTGCTAGTATGGGGTTCCAAGAGACCCAGTACTTC. Residues: CSASMGFQETQYF.

This clonotype was counted ten times or more. The chain employs TRBV2 and TRBJ1-2; D gene uncertain. The CDR3 contains 12 residues. The V end was cut by 6 bases, the J end by 6 bases, with 11 bases between. CDR1 SNHLY and CDR2 FYNNEI come from the germline V gene. The chain's CDR3 is CASRTRPDGYTF. CDR3 bases: TGTGCCAGCAGAACCCGACCTGATGGCTACACCTTC.

This clonotype occurred many times. The chain employs TRBV5-1 and TRBJ2-1; TRBD1 matches at 9 bases. The CDR3 extends over 16 amino acids. V lost 2 bases to trimming and J lost 6 bases; unmatched junction nucleotides: 9. Germline loops: CDR1 SGHRS, CDR2 YFSETQ. The CDR3: CASSFPRDRVVNEQFF. The CDR3 bases are TGCGCCAGCAGCTTCCCACGGGACAGGGTCGTCAATGAGCAGTTCTTC.

This clonotype was seen many times. The chain carries TRBV20-1 and TRBJ2-3; D is ambiguous. Deletions cut 3 bases from V and 3 bases from J, with 10 bases between. Germline values: CDR1 DFQATT, CDR2 SNEGSKA (reference sequence). The CDR3 totals 13 residues. CDR3 amino acids: CSASRPPTDTQYF. The DNA for the CDR3 is TGCAGTGCTAGTAGGCCGCCGACAGATACGCAGTATTTT.

This clonotype was detected ten times or more. This chain uses TRBV29-1 with TRBJ2-5; TRBD2 aligns across 13 bases. The germline V gene encodes CDR1 SQVTM and CDR2 ANQGSEA. There are 15 residues in the CDR3. V was pared by 1 base and J by 1 base, with 0 bases of the junction left unmatched. CDR3: CSVEGTSGGQETQYF. Here the CDR3 DNA reads TGCAGCGTTGAAGGGACTAGCGGGGGCCAAGAGACCCAGTACTTC. Complete variable domain (other parts from reference TRBV29-1 and TRBJ2-5): SAVISQKPSRDICQRGTSLTIQCQVDSQVTMMFWYRQQPGQSLTLIATANQGSEATYESGFVIDKFPISRPNLTFSTLTVSNMSPEDSSIYLCSVEGTSGGQETQYFGPGTRLLVL.

This clonotype was observed many times. The chain recombines TRBV20-1 with TRBJ2-1; possibly TRBD1 for D (6 bases). The CDR3 sequence is 14 residues long. Trimming took off 4 bases at V and 4 bases at J, with 14 bases between the two ends. CDR1 DFQATT and CDR2 SNEGSKA come from the germline V gene (reference sequence). CDR3 nucleotide sequence: TGCAGTGCTAAGGACAGTATTGTTTACAATGAGCAGTTCTTC. Encoded protein: CSAKDSIVYNEQFF.

This clonotype was counted at least ten times. The genes are TRBV5-1 and TRBJ1-2; possible D gene TRBD1, 5 bases. CDR1 and CDR2 from the germline V gene are SGHRS and YFSETQ. V lost 2 bases and J 2 bases, leaving 10 bases between the germline ends. This CDR3 spans 14 amino acids. CDR3 nucleotides: TGCGCCAGCAGCTTTGGGGGACCGAACTATGGCTACACCTTC. Amino acid sequence: CASSFGGPNYGYTF.